The 17 T cell receptor beta chains below come from one sample, sequenced in a study of neurological immune-mediated disorders. Documented time point: longitudinal time-point 2. MiXCR, applied by TCRdb to the 5' RACE reads, yields one record per CDR3 protein. The table records over 55,000 distinct CDR3 sequences, around 9.7% of them present only once. What was sequenced was PBMCs. Every receptor here comes from a man aged 30 to 39 in good health.

The sample holds many counts of this clonotype. The V and J genes are TRBV20-1 and TRBJ2-3; a possible D gene is TRBD2 (7 bases). The CDR3 covers 15 residues. Trimming cost V 6 bases and J 1 base, with 17 bases left between them. Germline CDR1 is DFQATT and CDR2 is SNEGSKA (reference sequence). CDR3 DNA sequence: TGCAGTGCGCCCAAGGGAGGGGGGGGCACAGATACGCAGTATTTT. This codes for CSAPKGGGGTDTQYF.

This clonotype was seen at least ten times. V usage is TRBV4-1 and J usage is TRBJ2-7, with 7 bases fitting TRBD1. Germline values: CDR1 MGHRA, CDR2 YSYEKL. This CDR3 is 16 amino acids long. The junction had 9 bases not matched to a gene; V was cut back by 3 bases and J by 1 base. The CDR3 region is CASSQRDSSPSYEQYF. The CDR3, as DNA: TGCGCCAGCAGCCAGAGGGACAGCTCCCCATCCTACGAGCAGTACTTC.

This clonotype was recorded at least ten times. The CDR3 is CASSFLTRPFYEQYF. CDR3 sequence (DNA): TGTGCCAGCAGTTTCTTGACACGACCATTCTACGAGCAGTACTTC. This chain connects TRBV28 to TRBJ2-7; no reliable D call. This CDR3 has 15 amino acids. Between the trimmed V and J ends, which lost 3 bases and 3 bases, there was a span of 15 bases. Germline V gene data show CDR1 as MDHEN and CDR2 as SYDVKM.

The table lists this clonotype with many counts. J is TRBJ1-2 and V is TRBV5-1; D is unresolved. Germline V gives CDR1 SGHRS, CDR2 YFSETQ. The germline V and J ends were trimmed by 0 bases and 6 bases, with 9 bases remaining between them. The CDR3 spans 13 residues. CDR3: CASSLDRSDGYTF. The CDR3 DNA is TGCGCCAGCAGCTTGGATAGGAGCGATGGCTACACCTTC.

This clonotype was seen many times. The chain carries TRBV5-1 and TRBJ1-1; 8 bases match TRBD1. The J segment lost 1 base and the V segment lost 4 bases, leaving 6 bases of the junction unmatched. The CDR3 is made up of 15 amino acids. Germline V gene sequence: CDR1 SGHRS, CDR2 YFSETQ. The DNA for the CDR3 is TGCGCCAGCAGCCTGACAGGGGCGACGAACACTGAAGCTTTCTTT. Its protein is CASSLTGATNTEAFF.

This clonotype has at least ten counts. V and J are TRBV10-3 and TRBJ1-4; no reliable D call. The V end was cut by 8 bases, the J end by 6 bases, with 13 bases between. From germline, CDR1 is ENHRY and CDR2 SYGVKD. This CDR3 comprises 13 residues. CDR3 amino acids: CAIGQEMDEKLFF. The CDR3 coding sequence is TGTGCCATCGGTCAGGAGATGGATGAAAAACTGTTTTTT.

The gene calls are TRBV5-1 and TRBJ1-3; D is undetermined. The V end lost 3 bases, the J end lost 0 bases, and 16 bases lay between the germline ends. The germline gives CDR1 SGHRS, CDR2 YFSETQ. CDR3 length: 17 amino acids. The CDR3 is CASSSSLAASSGNTIYF. The CDR3 DNA reads as TGCGCCAGCAGCTCCTCTTTGGCAGCCTCCTCTGGAAACACCATATATTTT.

This clonotype was seen at least ten times. The V call is TRBV5-1, the J call TRBJ2-1; possibly TRBD2 for D (6 bases). Germline assignment: CDR1 SGHRS and CDR2 YFSETQ. The CDR3 runs to 15 residues. Trimming pared 5 bases from V and 2 bases from J, leaving 14 bases between. The CDR3: CASSGGDPAYNEQFF. CDR3 coding DNA: TGCGCCAGCAGTGGAGGGGACCCAGCCTACAATGAGCAGTTCTTC.

This clonotype appeared a few times. The chain links TRBV27 to TRBJ2-1, with D possibly TRBD1 on 6 matching bases. Trimming left V 9 bases short and J 1 base short, with 16 bases between. This CDR3 comprises 15 residues. CDR1 is MNHEY and CDR2 is SMNVEV in the germline V gene (reference sequence). The CDR3, as DNA: TGTGCCAGTCTTGGAACAGGGAGATCCTACAATGAGCAGTTCTTC. Its translation is CASLGTGRSYNEQFF.

This clonotype was seen many times. V and J are TRBV5-1 and TRBJ2-7; 12 bases fit TRBD2. The germline V gene encodes CDR1 SGHRS and CDR2 YFSETQ. The CDR3 runs 15 residues. Unmatched junction bases numbered 6, after V lost 3 bases and J lost 5 bases. The CDR3: CASSSRTSGIDEQYF. The CDR3 bases are TGCGCCAGCAGCTCCAGGACTAGCGGGATCGACGAGCAGTACTTC.

This clonotype was picked up many times. The genes are TRBV5-1 and TRBJ2-1; 9 bases match TRBD2. The germline V gene encodes CDR1 SGHRS and CDR2 YFSETQ. Germline trimming cut 0 bases from V and 10 bases from J; bases unmatched to any gene: 8. The CDR3 totals 15 residues. The CDR3 DNA follows: TGCGCCAGCAGCTTGGCTGCGGGAGGGCCTCGGGAGCAGTTCTTC. Translating it yields CASSLAAGGPREQFF.

In the case of this clonotype: This may arise from a read error, as a much more abundant clone is one base away. V and J are TRBV4-2 and TRBJ2-1; 9 nucleotides match TRBD2. With 0 bases clipped from V and 2 bases from J, the junction kept 2 bases outside the gene matches. Looked up from germline, CDR1 is LGHNA and CDR2 is YNFKEQ. This CDR3 has 16 residues. CDR3 sequence reads: CASSQDWTSAYNEQFF. Here the CDR3 DNA reads TGTGCCAGCAGCCAAGATTGGACTAGCGCCTACAATGAGCAGTTCTTC.

The table lists this clonotype with many counts. The genes are TRBV7-6 and TRBJ2-7, with D perhaps TRBD2 (6 bases). V was cut by 4 bases and J by 2 bases, with 12 bases left in between. The CDR3 extends over 14 amino acids. Germline-derived CDR1 and CDR2 are SGHVS and FNYEAQ. The CDR3 sequence: CASSSPGLTYEQYF. The CDR3 bases are TGTGCCAGCAGCTCCCCGGGACTCACCTACGAGCAGTACTTC.

This clonotype was seen many times. The chain combines TRBV11-1 with TRBJ2-7; D gene ambiguous. V shed 5 bases and J shed 0 bases, with 11 bases lying between them. The germline V gene encodes CDR1 SGHAT and CDR2 FQDESV (reference sequence). The CDR3 has 14 residues. This chain's CDR3 is CASSQGHYSYEQYF. In DNA, the CDR3 is TGTGCCAGCAGCCAAGGCCACTACTCCTACGAGCAGTACTTC.

This clonotype came up many times. This CDR3 reads CSVEVVGGYEQYF. The DNA for the CDR3 is TGCAGCGTTGAAGTGGTGGGAGGTTACGAGCAGTACTTC. The V call is TRBV29-1, the J call TRBJ2-7; TRBD2 might be the D (6 bases). This CDR3 is 13 amino acids long. Germline values: CDR1 SQVTM, CDR2 ANQGSEA. With 1 base removed from V and 4 bases from J, the gap between germline ends came to 11 bases.

There are many counts of this clonotype. The V gene is TRBV5-1, the J gene TRBJ2-1; 11 nucleotides line up with TRBD2. CDR3 length: 15 amino acids. The germline gives CDR1 SGHRS, CDR2 YFSETQ. J was trimmed by 5 bases and V by 4 bases; bases with no gene match: 5. The CDR3 DNA follows: TGCGCCAGCAGCGCGGGACTAGCGGCCGACAATGAGCAGTTCTTC. Translating it yields CASSAGLAADNEQFF.

This clonotype was observed at least ten times. V usage is TRBV10-3 and J usage is TRBJ2-7; 7 bases match TRBD2. CDR3 length equals 14 residues. Trimming took 2 bases from V and 6 from J; bases not matched to a gene: 7. Germline assignment: CDR1 ENHRY and CDR2 SYGVKD. The CDR3 reads CAISEGRGGAEQYF. For the CDR3, the DNA is TGTGCCATCAGTGAGGGTAGGGGAGGGGCCGAGCAGTACTTC.